This T cell receptor (beta chain) was obtained from a study of regulatory T cells in long-lasting Graves disease. This clonotype was seen at least ten times. Its antigen is undetermined. Study-wide results and limits: Persistent patients shared 2,500 to 3,000 public clonotypes among themselves. Newly diagnosed patients shared fewer, at more than 850.

The time point denotes: newly diagnosed GD, antithyroid drugs for less than 3 months. PBMCs provided the RNA from which the TCR library was made. An endocrinology department located in Xi'an, China, was where the patients came from. Per germline, CDR1 SGHTA and CDR2 FQGTGA. This CDR3 has 15 residues. V trimming: 8 bases; J trimming: 3 bases; junction bases outside the gene matches: 9. Arm-PCR of CDR3 regions and iRepertoire HTBI primers were the basis on which TCR beta libraries were built. TCRdb analysed the multiplex PCR reads with MiXCR anew, one entry per CDR3 protein. The profile shows some 250,000 distinct CDR3 sequences, around 20% of them singletons.

J is TRBJ2-2 and V is TRBV7-3, with TRBD2 identical over 7 bases. The TCR comes from a female donor with Graves disease. This material consisted of peripheral blood mononuclear cells (PBMCs), taken at new diagnosis, from a patient treated with antithyroid drugs. Here the CDR3 reads CASQSAGEDTGELFF. Here the CDR3 DNA reads TGTGCCAGCCAATCGGCGGGAGAGGACACCGGGGAGCTGTTTTTT.